The entry that follows covers one T cell receptor (beta chain) sequence. Its antigen is still unknown. The protocol was immunoSEQ multiplex PCR, while the TCRdb copy is restricted to in-frame clones and leaves out a portion. The data hold under 25,000 clones, with less than 90% observed a single time. CDR3 size: 15 residues. Trimming took 5 bases from V and 1 from J; bases not matched to a gene: 6. CDR1 is SGHTA, CDR2 FQGNSA, per germline. The data derive from a study of OX40 agonist ivuxolimab in advanced cancers. Study-wide context: With ivuxolimab, an agonistic anti-OX40 (CD134) antibody, patients were treated.

Overall study findings and caveats: The CD4+ and CD8+ T cells in the blood had expanded clonally by week 6 at 0.1 to 3.0 mg/kg. Clonal expansion in partial responders at 0.1-3.0 mg/kg ranked among the lowest.

The chain has TRBV7-2 and TRBJ2-7, with 9 bases identical to TRBD1. The receptor was isolated from an adult with an advanced solid tumor such as melanoma, head and neck, liver or kidney cancer. The sample in question was CD4+ or CD8+ T cells sorted from blood, obtained in a trial of the OX40 agonist ivuxolimab. The CDR3 reads CASSTKGQGSYEQYF. CDR3 nucleotides: TGTGCCAGCAGCACCAAGGGACAGGGTTCCTACGAGCAGTACTTC.